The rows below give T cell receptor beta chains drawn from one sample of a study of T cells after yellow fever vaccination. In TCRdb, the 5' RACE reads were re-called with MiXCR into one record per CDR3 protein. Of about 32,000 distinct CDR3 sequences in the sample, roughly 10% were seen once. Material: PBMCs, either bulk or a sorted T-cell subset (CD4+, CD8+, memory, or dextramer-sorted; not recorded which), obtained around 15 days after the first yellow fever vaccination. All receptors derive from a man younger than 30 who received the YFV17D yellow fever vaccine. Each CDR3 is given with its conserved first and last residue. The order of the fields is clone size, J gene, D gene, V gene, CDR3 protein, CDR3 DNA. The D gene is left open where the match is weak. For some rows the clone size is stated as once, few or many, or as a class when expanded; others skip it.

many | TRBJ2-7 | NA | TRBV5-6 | CASSKTDSSYEQYF | TGTGCCAGCAGCAAGACGGACAGCTCCTACGAGCAGTACTTC
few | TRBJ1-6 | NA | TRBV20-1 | CSASEGRNSPLHF | TGCAGTGCTAGCGAAGGGAGGAATTCACCCCTCCACTTT
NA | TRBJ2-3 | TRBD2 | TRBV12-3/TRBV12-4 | CASSFTSGTDTQYF | TGTGCCAGCAGTTTTACTAGCGGCACAGATACGCAGTATTTT
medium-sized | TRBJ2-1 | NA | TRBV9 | CASSRGEGASYNEQFF | TGTGCCAGCAGCAGAGGGGAGGGGGCTTCCTACAATGAGCAGTTCTTC
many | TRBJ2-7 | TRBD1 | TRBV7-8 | CASSYNDRGEQYF | TGTGCCAGCAGCTACAATGACAGGGGCGAGCAGTACTTC
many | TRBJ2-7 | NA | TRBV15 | CATSRDLAASYEQYF | TGTGCCACCAGCAGAGATTTAGCGGCCTCCTACGAGCAGTACTTC
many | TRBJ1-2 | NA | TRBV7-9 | CASSSRTAQPGYTF | TGTGCCAGCAGCTCCCGGACGGCCCAACCGGGCTACACCTTC
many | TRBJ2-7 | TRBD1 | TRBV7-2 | CASSLSRDSKYF | TGTGCCAGCAGTCTCTCCCGGGACAGTAAGTACTTC
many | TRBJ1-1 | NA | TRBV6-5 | CASSYSGDPEAFF | TGTGCCAGCAGTTACTCGGGAGACCCTGAAGCTTTCTTT
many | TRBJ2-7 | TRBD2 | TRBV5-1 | CASSAQRGGSYEQYF | TGCGCCAGCAGCGCCCAGCGGGGGGGCTCCTACGAGCAGTACTTC
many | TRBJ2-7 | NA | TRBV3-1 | CASSQDMAGLIVEQYF | TGTGCCAGCAGCCAAGATATGGCGGGGCTCATAGTCGAGCAGTACTTC
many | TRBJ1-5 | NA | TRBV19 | CASSTPGLPVAAQHF | TGTGCCAGTAGCACCCCGGGACTGCCGGTAGCAGCCCAGCATTTT
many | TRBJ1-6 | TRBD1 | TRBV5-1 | CASSLAPGQGSTSPLHF | TGCGCCAGCAGCTTGGCCCCGGGACAGGGGAGTACTTCACCCCTCCACTTT
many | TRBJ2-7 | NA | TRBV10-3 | CAISDTKGRIEQYF | TGTGCCATCAGTGACACTAAGGGACGGATCGAGCAGTACTTC
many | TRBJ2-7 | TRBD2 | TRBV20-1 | CSASSSGGAAYF | TGCAGTGCTAGTTCTAGCGGGGGGGCCGCGTACTTC
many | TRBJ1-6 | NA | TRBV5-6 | CASSLFGMSSYNSPLHF | TGTGCCAGCAGCTTGTTCGGGATGAGCTCCTATAATTCACCCCTCCACTTT
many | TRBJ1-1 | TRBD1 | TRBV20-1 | CSARDGETGDTEAFF | TGCAGTGCTAGAGATGGGGAAACAGGGGACACTGAAGCTTTCTTT
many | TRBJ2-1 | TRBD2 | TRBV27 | CASSPSQTSGLEQFF | TGTGCCAGCAGTCCCTCACAGACTAGCGGGCTTGAGCAGTTCTTC
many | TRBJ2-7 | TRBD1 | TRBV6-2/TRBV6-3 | CASSPIGQGVYEQYF | TGTGCCAGCAGTCCAATTGGACAGGGGGTCTACGAGCAGTACTTC
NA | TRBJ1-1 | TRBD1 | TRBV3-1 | CATSPTWTGNTEAFF | TGTGCCACCAGCCCAACCTGGACAGGGAACACTGAAGCTTTCTTT
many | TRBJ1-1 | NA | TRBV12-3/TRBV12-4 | CASSSTDGNTEAFF | TGTGCCAGCAGTTCGACGGACGGAAACACTGAAGCTTTCTTT
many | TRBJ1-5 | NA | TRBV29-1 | CSVGGDNQPQHF | TGCAGCGTCGGGGGGGACAATCAGCCCCAGCATTTT
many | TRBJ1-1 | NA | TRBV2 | CASKPAGNTEAFF | TGTGCCAGCAAGCCCGCGGGGAACACTGAAGCTTTCTTT
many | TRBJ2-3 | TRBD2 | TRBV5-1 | CASRGLVGGDTQYF | TGCGCCAGCAGAGGACTAGTGGGTGGAGATACGCAGTATTTT
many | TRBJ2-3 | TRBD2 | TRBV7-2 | CASSLIAGGSTDTQYF | TGTGCCAGCAGCTTAATTGCGGGGGGGAGCACAGATACGCAGTATTTT
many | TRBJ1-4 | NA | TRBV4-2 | CASSQLGRVDRNEKLFF | TGTGCCAGCAGCCAGCTGGGAAGAGTCGACCGTAATGAAAAACTGTTTTTT
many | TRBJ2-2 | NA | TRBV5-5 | CASSQQGDTGELFF | TGTGCCAGCAGCCAACAGGGAGACACCGGGGAGCTGTTTTTT
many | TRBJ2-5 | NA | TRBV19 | CATSTGYQETQYF | TGTGCCACTTCGACAGGATACCAAGAGACCCAGTACTTC
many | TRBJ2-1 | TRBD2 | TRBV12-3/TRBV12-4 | CASSFLRGGGAGNEQFF | TGTGCCAGCAGTTTTTTACGGGGCGGGGGGGCCGGGAATGAGCAGTTCTTC
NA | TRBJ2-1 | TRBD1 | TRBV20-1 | CSAIVPGQGTNEQFF | TGCAGTGCTATAGTCCCGGGACAGGGGACAAATGAGCAGTTCTTC
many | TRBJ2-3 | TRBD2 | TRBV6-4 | CASSESSGGPTDTQYF | TGTGCCAGCAGTGAGTCTAGCGGGGGGCCCACAGATACGCAGTATTTT
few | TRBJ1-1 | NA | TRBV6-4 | CASSDLVRDCDTEAFF | TGTGCCAGCAGTGACCTTGTTCGTGATTGCGACACTGAAGCTTTCTTT
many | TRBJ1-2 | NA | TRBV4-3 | CASSQNLDIFGYTF | TGCGCCAGCAGCCAAAACCTGGACATTTTTGGCTACACCTTC